This TCR beta chain was recorded in a study of T cells in Graves' hyperthyroidism and ophthalmopathy. Notes on the study in general: Stable hyperthyroidism was separated from ophthalmopathy by a model based on 13 V-J features.

Amplification yielded TCR beta CDR3 regions, with RNA transcripts as the source. The HTBI primer set was used in a first-round RT-PCR of the TCR CDR3. TCRdb itself ran the multiplex PCR reads through MiXCR, one entry per CDR3 protein. This table holds more than 600,000 distinct CDR3 sequences, roughly 15% found once. This clonotype has ten or more counts. The antigen is unknown. Investigators excluded patients with uncontrolled infection, other autoimmune disease, pregnancy or lactation. Each diagnosis was grounded in clinical symptoms, serum thyroxine and TRAb, thyroid ultrasound, and orbital computed tomography. The V end lost 3 bases, the J end lost 5 bases, and 11 bases lay between the germline ends. The germline gives CDR1 SGHTA, CDR2 FQGNSA. The CDR3 covers 13 residues.

This receptor was taken from a young man with Graves' hyperthyroidism. Sequencing was done on a sample of blood. The gene calls are TRBV7-2 and TRBJ2-7; D is ambiguous. DNA of the CDR3: TGTGCCAGCAGCTTCTTCCTAGGCGACGAGCAGTACTTC. Translation gives CASSFFLGDEQYF. Looking up the rest from reference TRBV7-2 and TRBJ2-7 gives the full variable domain: GAGVSQSPSNKVTEKGKDVELRCDPISGHTALYWYRQSLGQGLEFLIYFQGNSAPDKSGLPSDRFSAERTGGSVSTLTIQRTQQEDSAVYLCASSFFLGDEQYFGPGTRLTVT.